The 26 T cell receptor beta chains reported below all come from one sample, sequenced in a study of identical twins. MiXCR was run by TCRdb on the 5' RACE reads, yielding one entry per CDR3 protein. Of approximately 550,000 distinct CDR3 sequences listed, approximately 20% are singletons. This sample also belongs to another study, concerning yellow fever vaccine responses in identical twins.

The sample consisted of CD4+ T cells sorted from blood. Receptors were obtained from a young woman in good health.

The genes are TRBV5-1 and TRBJ2-2; D remains unclear. Germline CDR1 SGHRS, CDR2 YFSETQ. This CDR3 is 16 amino acids long. Trimming shortened V by 4 bases and J by 7 bases, and 20 bases separated the two germline ends. CDR3 in DNA: TGCGCCAGCAGCACCCCAACTGGGGTTATTGGCGGGGAGCTGTTTTTT. Its translation: CASSTPTGVIGGELFF.

This clonotype has a handful of counts. This sequence joins TRBV7-9 and TRBJ2-7, with a tentative D call TRBD2 (7 bases). The V gene lost 5 bases and the J gene lost 3 bases, with 17 bases spanning the gap. Germline V gene data show CDR1 as SEHNR and CDR2 as FQNEAQ (reference sequence). The CDR3 contains 15 residues. In DNA, the CDR3 is TGTGCCAGCAGCCCACAGGGAGGGGCGGACTACGAGCAGTACTTC. It translates to CASSPQGGADYEQYF. Supplemented by reference TRBV7-9 and TRBJ2-7, the full variable domain reads DTGVSQNPRHKITKRGQNVTFRCDPISEHNRLYWYRQTLGQGPEFLTYFQNEAQLEKSRLLSDRFSAERPKGSFSTLEIQRTEQGDSAMYLCASSPQGGADYEQYFGPGTRLTVT.

V is TRBV20-1 and J is TRBJ2-7, with TRBD2 matching over 7 bases. Germline assignment: CDR1 DFQATT and CDR2 SNEGSKA (reference sequence). V lost 3 bases and J lost 4; bases outside the gene matches: 9. There are 14 residues in the CDR3. CDR3 nucleotide sequence: TGCAGTGCTAGTGAACCGCGGGGGATTTACGAGCAGTACTTC. Encoded protein: CSASEPRGIYEQYF.

This chain joins TRBV20-1 and TRBJ2-5; TRBD2 matches 7 bases. The junction had 8 bases not matched to a gene; V was cut back by 5 bases and J by 2 bases. Per the germline V gene, CDR1 is DFQATT and CDR2 is SNEGSKA (reference sequence). This CDR3 spans 14 amino acids. The CDR3, as DNA: TGCAGTGCTCCACCTAGTAGCGGGCAAGAGACCCAGTACTTC. This translates into CSAPPSSGQETQYF.

The chain has TRBV5-1 and TRBJ2-5, with 9 bases fitting TRBD2. The CDR3 runs 15 residues. The germline gives CDR1 SGHRS, CDR2 YFSETQ. V lost 4 bases and J lost 5; bases outside the gene matches: 9. CDR3: CASSSTGTSYETQYF. CDR3 sequence (DNA): TGCGCCAGCAGCAGTACCGGGACTAGCTATGAGACCCAGTACTTC.

The chain links TRBV20-1 to TRBJ2-7; D is possibly TRBD1 or TRBD2 (5 bases each). CDR1 and CDR2 from the germline V gene are DFQATT and SNEGSKA (reference sequence). The germline V and J ends were trimmed by 0 bases and 2 bases, with 17 bases remaining between them. The CDR3 has 16 residues. DNA of the CDR3: TGCAGTGCTAGAGATGGTGGGGCGGGCCTCCCCTACGAGCAGTACTTC. It is translated as CSARDGGAGLPYEQYF.

A single count supports this clonotype. The chain recombines TRBV18 with TRBJ1-1, with D perhaps matching TRBD1 (5 bases). Germline V gene sequence: CDR1 KGHSH, CDR2 LQKENI. This CDR3 spans 16 amino acids. Trimming pared 5 bases from V and 2 bases from J, leaving 18 bases between. DNA for the CDR3: TGTGCCAGCTCAACTCTTAGGCTAGGGGATAACACTGAAGCTTTCTTT. It translates to CASSTLRLGDNTEAFF.

The chain couples TRBV10-3 to TRBJ2-5; the match to TRBD1 covers 7 bases. The length of the CDR3 is 16 residues. Germline assignment: CDR1 ENHRY and CDR2 SYGVKD. V dropped 3 bases and J dropped 0; count of bases not matched to a gene: 7. The CDR3 nucleotides read TGTGCCATCAGTGACTCCGGGACAGTTTACCAAGAGACCCAGTACTTC. This sequence encodes CAISDSGTVYQETQYF.

This clonotype was seen a handful of times. The rearrangement uses TRBV6-5 and TRBJ2-7; D possibly corresponds to TRBD1 (6 bases). This CDR3 region has 14 residues. V was shortened by 2 bases and J by 6 bases, with 14 bases between the two germline ends. Germline CDR1 is MNHEY and CDR2 is SVGAGI. The DNA of the CDR3 is TGTGCCAGCAGTTACCACTCACAGGGCCCCGAGCAGTACTTC. This encodes CASSYHSQGPEQYF.

CDR3 in amino acids: CASSQDVAGPSTDTQYF. DNA of the CDR3: TGTGCCAGCAGCCAAGATGTAGCGGGCCCTAGCACAGATACGCAGTATTTT. The genes are TRBV3-1 and TRBJ2-3, with 7 bases lining up with TRBD2. Germline values: CDR1 LGHDT, CDR2 YNNKEL (reference sequence). V lost 0 bases and J lost 0; bases outside the gene matches: 6. CDR3 size: 17 residues.

The rearrangement joins TRBV20-1 to TRBJ1-2, with D tentatively TRBD1 (6 bases). CDR1 DFQATT and CDR2 SNEGSKA come from the germline V gene (reference sequence). V was cut by 1 base and J by 8 bases, with 17 bases left in between. There are 14 residues in the CDR3. This CDR3 is CSARVGTSNGGYTF. Here the CDR3 DNA reads TGCAGTGCTAGAGTGGGGACATCGAACGGAGGCTACACCTTC.

The chain joins TRBV7-2 to TRBJ2-1; TRBD2 matches 11 bases. V gave up 0 bases and J gave up 5 bases; unmatched junction bases: 9. Germline V CDR1 and CDR2: SGHTA, FQGNSA. This CDR3 comprises 18 residues. The CDR3 protein is CASSLATRLAGQNNEQFF. The DNA for the CDR3 is TGTGCCAGCAGCTTAGCCACCCGACTAGCGGGACAAAACAATGAGCAGTTCTTC.

The sample holds a few counts of this clonotype. The V and J genes are TRBV20-1 and TRBJ2-2; D not resolved. The length of the CDR3 is 13 residues. Germline CDR1 DFQATT, CDR2 SNEGSKA (reference sequence). Trimming left V 6 bases short and J 1 base short, with 9 bases between. In DNA, the CDR3 is TGCAGTGCGACCGCCGGGAACACCGGGGAGCTGTTTTTT. This translates into CSATAGNTGELFF.

This clonotype was detected ten times or more. The chain has TRBV12-3 or TRBV12-4 and TRBJ1-5; D perhaps matches TRBD1 (5 bases). The germline V and J ends were trimmed by 1 base and 4 bases, with 11 bases remaining between them. The CDR3 covers 15 residues. This CDR3 is CASSLGGLGNQPQHF. CDR3 bases: TGTGCCAGCAGTTTAGGGGGGTTGGGTAATCAGCCCCAGCATTTT.

Only a few counts were recorded for this clonotype. V usage is TRBV28 and J usage is TRBJ2-4; 7 nucleotides line up with TRBD1. Unmatched junction bases numbered 14, after V lost 6 bases and J lost 15 bases. Germline V gene lookup returns CDR1 MDHEN and CDR2 SYDVKM. There are 13 residues in the CDR3. The CDR3 nucleotides read TGTGCCAGCAGGCGGACACAGGGGACGGTTCCGTACTTC. Translating gives CASRRTQGTVPYF.

This clonotype was seen a handful of times. The V and J genes are TRBV5-1 and TRBJ2-3; D remains unclear. The CDR3 consists of 15 residues. The V gene's germline CDR1 is SGHRS and CDR2 YFSETQ. Trimming stripped 5 bases from V and 1 base from J, with 14 bases between. CDR3 nucleotide sequence: TGCGCCAGCAGTACCTCGGGCACCCGCACAGATACGCAGTATTTT. Residues: CASSTSGTRTDTQYF.

The rearrangement joins TRBV2 to TRBJ2-1; 9 nucleotides agree with TRBD2. Unmatched junction bases numbered 10, after V lost 0 bases and J lost 7 bases. The CDR3 is 17 residues long. Per the germline V gene, CDR1 is SNHLY and CDR2 is FYNNEI. This CDR3 reads CASSEAAGGPGRNEQFF. The CDR3 DNA follows: TGTGCCAGCAGTGAAGCCGCGGGGGGGCCGGGGAGAAATGAGCAGTTCTTC.

This clonotype was seen more than once but under ten times. The chain recombines TRBV4-1 with TRBJ2-7, with 11 bases identical to TRBD2. Germline V lookup: CDR1 MGHRA, CDR2 YSYEKL. The V and J ends lost 4 bases and 4 bases, in that order; junction bases with no gene match: 9. There are 16 residues in the CDR3. The CDR3 nucleotides are TGCGCCAGCAGCCGGGCGACTAGCGGGACCGCTTACGAGCAGTACTTC. Its translation: CASSRATSGTAYEQYF.

The CDR3, as DNA: TGTGCCAGCAGTTGGCGCCGGGACAGCGGGGGGCAGTTCTTC. Translating it yields CASSWRRDSGGQFF. V is TRBV12-3 or TRBV12-4 and J is TRBJ2-1; a possible D gene is TRBD2 (8 bases). Trimming took off 4 bases at V and 12 bases at J, with 19 bases between the two ends. This CDR3 region has 14 residues.

V gene TRBV12-5 combines with J gene TRBJ1-4; perhaps TRBD1 as D (5 bases). V lost 2 bases, J lost 3 bases, and 10 bases lay in between. This CDR3 is built from 15 residues. The germline gives CDR1 LGHNT, CDR2 FRNRAP. The CDR3 coding sequence is TGTGCTAGTGGTTTGACCCAAGGGGCTAATGAAAAACTGTTTTTT. This sequence encodes CASGLTQGANEKLFF.

This clonotype was seen at least ten times. The chain links TRBV7-6 to TRBJ1-1; no clear D. Germline V gene lookup returns CDR1 SGHVS and CDR2 FNYEAQ. The CDR3 runs to 13 residues. V was clipped by 1 base and J by 2 bases, with 5 bases between them. CDR3 region: CASSLDYNTEAFF. The CDR3 DNA reads as TGTGCCAGCAGCTTAGATTACAACACTGAAGCTTTCTTT.

This clonotype was recorded once. The chain carries TRBV5-1 and TRBJ2-1; 10 positions match TRBD1. J was trimmed by 3 bases and V by 0 bases; bases with no gene match: 3. The V gene's germline CDR1 is SGHRS and CDR2 YFSETQ. The CDR3 runs 16 residues. This CDR3 is CASSLVWTGGYNEQFF. CDR3 DNA sequence: TGCGCCAGCAGCTTGGTTTGGACAGGGGGCTACAATGAGCAGTTCTTC.

The chain employs TRBV3-1 and TRBJ2-2; 8 positions agree with TRBD2. Trimming at V came to 11 bases and at J to 5 bases, leaving 25 bases not matched to a gene. CDR1 and CDR2 (germline): LGHDT, YNNKEL (reference sequence). The length of the CDR3 is 19 residues. The CDR3: CACCCGPSYGTRDTGELFF. Here the CDR3 DNA reads TGTGCCTGCTGCTGTGGTCCGTCGTACGGGACTAGAGATACCGGGGAGCTGTTTTTT. Together with reference TRBV3-1 and TRBJ2-2, the CDR3 gives the full variable domain: DTAVSQTPKYLVTQMGNDKSIKCEQNLGHDTMYWYKQDSKKFLKIMFSYNNKELIINETVPNRFSPKSPDKAHLNLHINSLELGDSAVYFCACCCGPSYGTRDTGELFFGEGSRLTVL.

This clonotype has a handful of counts. J is TRBJ2-1 and V is TRBV29-1; 10 bases line up with TRBD2. Trimming removed 6 bases from V and 4 bases from J; junction bases left unmatched: 6. Germline V lookup: CDR1 SQVTM, CDR2 ANQGSEA. CDR3 length: 14 amino acids. The CDR3 here is CSVLAGELYNEQFF. CDR3 coding DNA: TGCAGCGTCCTAGCGGGAGAGTTATACAATGAGCAGTTCTTC.

For the CDR3, the DNA is TGTGCCAGCAGCGCGGGACTAGCGGCAAACCAAGAGACCCAGTACTTC. This gives the protein CASSAGLAANQETQYF. The chain is built from TRBV9 and TRBJ2-5, with TRBD2 matching 11 bases. The CDR3 totals 16 residues. CDR1 SGDLS and CDR2 YYNGEE come from the germline V gene. V shed 3 bases, J shed 0 bases, and the junction held 4 bases outside the gene matches.

This chain uses TRBV28 with TRBJ2-7; D unclear. Germline-derived CDR1 and CDR2 are MDHEN and SYDVKM. This CDR3 region has 11 residues. Between the trimmed V and J ends, which lost 6 bases and 3 bases, there was a span of 6 bases. CDR3 loop: CASSRRYEQYF. For the CDR3, the DNA is TGTGCCAGCAGCCGCCGCTACGAGCAGTACTTC.